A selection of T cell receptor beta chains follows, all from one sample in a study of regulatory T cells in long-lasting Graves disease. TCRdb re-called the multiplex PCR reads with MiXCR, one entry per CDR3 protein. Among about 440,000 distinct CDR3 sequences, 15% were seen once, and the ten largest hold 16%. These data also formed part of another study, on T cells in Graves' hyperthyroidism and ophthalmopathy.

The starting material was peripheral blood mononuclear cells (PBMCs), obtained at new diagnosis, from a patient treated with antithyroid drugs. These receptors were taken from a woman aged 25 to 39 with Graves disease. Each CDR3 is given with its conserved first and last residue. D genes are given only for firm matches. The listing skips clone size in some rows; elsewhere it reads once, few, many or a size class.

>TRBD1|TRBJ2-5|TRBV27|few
CASSPTGTGGETQYF
TGTGCCAGCAGCCCAACCGGGACAGGGGGAGAGACCCAGTACTTC
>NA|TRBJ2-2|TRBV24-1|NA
CATSGRRGNTGELFF
TGTGCCACCAGTGGTCGGAGGGGAAACACCGGGGAGCTGTTTTTT
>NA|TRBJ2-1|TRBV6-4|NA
CASSYTLANEQFF
TGTGCCAGCAGTTATACACTAGCAAATGAGCAGTTCTTC
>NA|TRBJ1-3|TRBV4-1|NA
CASRTTGFSSGNTIYF
TGCGCCAGCAGAACTACGGGATTTTCCTCTGGAAACACCATATATTTT
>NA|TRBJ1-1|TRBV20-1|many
CSAWEGAEAFF
TGCAGTGCTTGGGAGGGGGCTGAAGCTTTCTTT
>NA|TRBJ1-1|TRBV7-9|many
CASTDPNRQSNTEAFF
TGTGCCAGCACCGACCCGAATAGACAGTCGAACACTGAAGCTTTCTTT
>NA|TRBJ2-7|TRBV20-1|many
CSARPKLPLEEQYF
TGCAGTGCTAGGCCGAAACTCCCTTTAGAAGAGCAGTACTTC
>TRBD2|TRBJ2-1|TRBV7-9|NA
CASSLVAGTYNEQFF
TGTGCCAGCAGCTTGGTAGCGGGGACCTACAATGAGCAGTTCTTC
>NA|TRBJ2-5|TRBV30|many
CAWAEETQYF
TGTGCCTGGGCGGAAGAGACCCAGTACTTC
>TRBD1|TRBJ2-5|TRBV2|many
CASNRQGGETQYF
TGTGCCAGCAACCGACAGGGTGGAGAGACCCAGTACTTC
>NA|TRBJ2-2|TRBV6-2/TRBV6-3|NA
CASTKGGRMNTGELFF
TGTGCCAGCACCAAAGGAGGCAGGATGAACACCGGGGAGCTGTTTTTT
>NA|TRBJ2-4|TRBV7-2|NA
CASSFQEIQYF
TGTGCCAGCAGCTTCCAAGAAATTCAGTACTTC
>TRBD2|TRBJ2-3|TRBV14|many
CASSQDWASGRPTDTQYF
TGTGCCAGCAGCCAAGATTGGGCTAGCGGGAGGCCCACAGATACGCAGTATTTT
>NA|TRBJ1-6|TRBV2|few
CASSARMGSYNSPLHF
TGTGCCAGCAGTGCAAGAATGGGGTCCTATAATTCACCCCTCCACTTT
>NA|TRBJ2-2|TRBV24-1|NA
CATSDFTSAGELFF
TGTGCCACCAGTGATTTCACGTCTGCCGGGGAGCTGTTTTTT
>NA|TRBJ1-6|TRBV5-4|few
CASSQTAGNSPLHF
TGTGCCAGCAGCCAAACGGCGGGTAATTCACCCCTCCACTTT
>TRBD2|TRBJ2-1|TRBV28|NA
CASSQGLAGGDEQFF
TGTGCCAGCAGTCAGGGACTAGCGGGAGGCGATGAGCAGTTCTTC
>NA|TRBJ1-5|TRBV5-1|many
CASAPADPAQPQHF
TGCGCCAGCGCACCCGCGGACCCCGCTCAGCCCCAGCATTTT
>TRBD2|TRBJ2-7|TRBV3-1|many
CASRRGLAGSSSEQYF
TGTGCCAGCAGACGAGGACTAGCGGGTTCTTCTTCCGAGCAGTACTTC
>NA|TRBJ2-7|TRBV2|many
CASSEGSSYEQYF
TGTGCCAGCAGCGAGGGGAGCTCCTACGAGCAGTACTTC
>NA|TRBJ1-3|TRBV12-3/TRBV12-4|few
CASSFPLGTRSPSGNTIYF
TGTGCCAGCAGTTTTCCTCTCGGGACAAGGAGTCCCTCTGGAAACACCATATATTTT
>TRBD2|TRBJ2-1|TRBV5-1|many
CASSWKGLAQNNEQFF
TGCGCCAGCAGCTGGAAGGGACTAGCGCAAAACAATGAGCAGTTCTTC
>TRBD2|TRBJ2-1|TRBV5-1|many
CASSLAASGRMNEQFF
TGCGCCAGCAGCTTGGCCGCTAGCGGGAGAATGAATGAGCAGTTCTTC
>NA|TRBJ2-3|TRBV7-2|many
CASSPKSAHTQYF
TGTGCCAGCAGCCCCAAGAGTGCTCATACGCAGTATTTT
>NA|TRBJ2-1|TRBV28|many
CATQSSYNEQFF
TGTGCCACACAGAGCTCCTACAATGAGCAGTTCTTC
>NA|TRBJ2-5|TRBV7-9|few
CASRAATRQETQYF
TGTGCCAGCAGGGCGGCTACGCGCCAAGAGACCCAGTACTTC
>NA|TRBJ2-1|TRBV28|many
CASSRNEQFF
TGTGCCAGCAGCCGCAATGAGCAGTTCTTC
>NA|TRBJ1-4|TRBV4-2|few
CASSQTGGNPRRANEKLFF
TGTGCCAGCAGCCAGACGGGGGGGAACCCGCGGAGGGCTAATGAAAAACTGTTTTTT
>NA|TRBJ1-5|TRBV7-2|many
CASSLVEGGRPRQPQHF
TGTGCCAGCAGCTTAGTTGAAGGCGGACGACCGAGGCAGCCCCAGCATTTT
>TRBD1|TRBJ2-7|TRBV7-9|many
CASSLDRAYEQYF
TGCGCCAGCAGCCTTGACAGGGCCTACGAGCAGTACTTC
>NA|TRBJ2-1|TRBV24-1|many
CATSRLGVGSGNEQFF
TGTGCCACCAGTAGGTTGGGAGTGGGGTCGGGCAATGAGCAGTTCTTC
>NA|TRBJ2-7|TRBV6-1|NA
CASNPASYEQYF
TGTGCCAGCAATCCAGCGAGTTACGAGCAGTACTTC
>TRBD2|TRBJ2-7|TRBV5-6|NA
CAGRLAMGEQYF
TGTGCCGGCAGACTAGCCATGGGTGAGCAGTACTTC
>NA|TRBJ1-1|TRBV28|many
CASSPPPSNTEAFF
TGTGCCAGCAGTCCCCCCCCCTCGAACACTGAAGCTTTCTTT
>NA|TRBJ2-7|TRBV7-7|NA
CASRLVDGDRTYEQYF
TGTGCTAGCCGCTTAGTTGACGGGGACCGAACCTACGAGCAGTACTTC
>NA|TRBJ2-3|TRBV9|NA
CASSVELTDTQYF
TGTGCCAGCAGCGTAGAACTCACAGATACGCAGTATTTT
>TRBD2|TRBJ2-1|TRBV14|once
CASSLYLAGGARNEQFF
TGTGCCAGCAGCCTTTACCTAGCGGGGGGAGCGAGGAATGAGCAGTTCTTC
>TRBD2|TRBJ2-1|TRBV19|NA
CASSIVLAEPPREQFF
TGTGCCAGTAGTATAGTACTAGCGGAGCCCCCACGGGAGCAGTTCTTC
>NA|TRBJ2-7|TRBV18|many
CASSPQDYYSYEQYF
TGTGCCAGCTCACCGCAGGACTACTACTCCTACGAGCAGTACTTC
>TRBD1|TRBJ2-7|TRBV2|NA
CASSGTEPSYEQYF
TGTGCCAGCAGCGGGACAGAACCTTCCTACGAGCAGTACTTC
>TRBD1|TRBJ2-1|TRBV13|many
CASSSATGWYNEQFF
TGTGCCAGCAGCTCTGCGACAGGGTGGTACAATGAGCAGTTCTTC
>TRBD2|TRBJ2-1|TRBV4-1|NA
CASSQDALAGANEQFF
TGCGCCAGCAGCCAAGATGCACTAGCGGGAGCCAATGAGCAGTTCTTC
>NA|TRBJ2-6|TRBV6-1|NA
CASSPQGTGANVLTF
TGTGCCAGCAGTCCGCAAGGGACCGGGGCCAACGTCCTGACTTTC
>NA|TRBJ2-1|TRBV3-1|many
CASSQDVWVRRVRDEQFF
TGTGCCAGCAGCCAAGACGTTTGGGTGAGGCGGGTTAGGGATGAGCAGTTCTTC
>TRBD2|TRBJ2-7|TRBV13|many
CASSLGTSNYEQYF
TGTGCCAGCAGCTTAGGGACTAGCAACTACGAGCAGTACTTC
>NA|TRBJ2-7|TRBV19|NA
CASSTLAASAGEQYF
TGTGCCAGTAGTACCCTAGCCGCGAGTGCTGGCGAGCAGTACTTC
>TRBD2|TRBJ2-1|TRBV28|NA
CAITSGSYNEQFF
TGTGCCATAACTAGCGGAAGCTACAATGAGCAGTTCTTC
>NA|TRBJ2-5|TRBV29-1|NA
CSVQRVQETQYF
TGCAGCGTTCAACGTGTACAAGAGACCCAGTACTTC
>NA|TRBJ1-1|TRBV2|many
CASSADVNTEAFF
TGTGCCAGCAGCGCGGACGTAAACACTGAAGCTTTCTTT
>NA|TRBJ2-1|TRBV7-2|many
CASSLVAGRQGGEQFF
TGTGCCAGCAGCTTAGTAGCGGGCCGACAAGGGGGTGAGCAGTTCTTC
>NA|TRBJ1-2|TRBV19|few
CASSSRGDYGYTF
TGTGCCAGTAGTAGTCGAGGCGACTATGGCTACACCTTC
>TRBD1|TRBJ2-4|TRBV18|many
CASSPRDRVQNIQYF
TGTGCCAGCTCACCGAGGGACAGGGTTCAAAACATTCAGTACTTC
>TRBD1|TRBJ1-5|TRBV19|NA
CATETGTGNSNQPQHF
TGTGCCACCGAAACCGGGACAGGGAATAGCAATCAGCCCCAGCATTTT